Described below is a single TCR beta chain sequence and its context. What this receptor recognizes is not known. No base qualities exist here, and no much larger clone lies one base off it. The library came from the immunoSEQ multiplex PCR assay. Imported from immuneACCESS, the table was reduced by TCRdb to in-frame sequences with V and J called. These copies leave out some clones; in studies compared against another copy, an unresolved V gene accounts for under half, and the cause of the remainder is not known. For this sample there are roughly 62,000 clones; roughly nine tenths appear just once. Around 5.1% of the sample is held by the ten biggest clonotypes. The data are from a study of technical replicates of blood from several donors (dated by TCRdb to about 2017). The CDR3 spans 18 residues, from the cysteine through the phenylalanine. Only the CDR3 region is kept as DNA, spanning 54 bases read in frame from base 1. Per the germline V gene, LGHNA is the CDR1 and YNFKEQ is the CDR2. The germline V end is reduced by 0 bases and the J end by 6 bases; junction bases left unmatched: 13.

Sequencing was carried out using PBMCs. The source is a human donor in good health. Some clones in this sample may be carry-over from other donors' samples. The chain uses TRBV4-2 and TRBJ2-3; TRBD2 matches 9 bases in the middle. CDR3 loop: CASSQEMAAGGFGDTQYF. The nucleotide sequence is TGTGCCAGCAGCCAAGAAATGGCCGCGGGAGGGTTTGGCGATACGCAGTATTTT.